The sequence of this T cell receptor (beta chain) was determined in a study of T cell responses to AZD1222 COVID-19 vaccine. Study results and limitations: Nearly half of unique spike-specific TCRs reportedly avoided B.1.351 and B.1.1.7 mutated regions. Repertoire sampling happened only post peak T cell response.

Germline V gene lookup returns CDR1 MDHEN and CDR2 SYDVKM. CDR3 length equals 15 residues. V lost 6 bases and J lost 3; bases outside the gene matches: 7. About this clone: The antigen is unknown.

The assay was immunoSEQ multiplex PCR, and TCRdb's table has in-frame clones only and misses some. The table records fewer than 35,000 clones, roughly nine tenths of them present only once. This chain links TRBV28 with TRBJ1-5; TRBD1 matches 8 bases. Here the sequenced sample was peripheral blood, taken on day 0 of AZD1222 vaccination. The TCR comes from an adult in good health. CDR3 region: CASRKDRGNNQPQHF. The CDR3 DNA reads as TGTGCCAGCAGAAAAGACAGGGGTAACAATCAGCCCCAGCATTTT.